The T cell receptor (beta chain) under discussion was sequenced for a study of graft-versus-host responses after intestinal transplantation. In the study overall: Transplant recipients had multivisceral, liver-intestinal, or isolated intestinal grafts. The recipients all started with anti-thymocyte globulin induction and then took tacrolimus and steroids for roughly three years. General observations from the study: Those patients showing graft-donor T cell macrochimerism displayed high graft-versus-host to host-versus-graft clonal ratios in allografts. Peak circulating GvH clone levels were associated with early post-transplant HvG declines.

The protocol was immunoSEQ multiplex PCR, while the TCRdb copy is restricted to in-frame clones and leaves out a portion. In the table there are some 110,000 clones, 85% to 95% of which are singletons. A remark on this clone: Its matching antigen is unknown.

The CDR3 is 15 residues long. The germline V gene encodes CDR1 MNHEY and CDR2 SVGAGI. Trimming took off 6 bases at V and 1 base at J, with 15 bases between the two ends. The chain carries TRBV6-5 and TRBJ1-1; possibly TRBD1 for D (6 bases). The origin of this receptor is a human donor who was the organ donor for an intestinal transplant. Source: unstimulated CD8+ T cells sorted from spleen or lymph node cells, taken before transplant. Here the CDR3 reads CASRPSGTRNTEAFF. Here the CDR3 DNA reads TGTGCCAGCAGACCGTCAGGGACAAGGAACACTGAAGCTTTCTTT.